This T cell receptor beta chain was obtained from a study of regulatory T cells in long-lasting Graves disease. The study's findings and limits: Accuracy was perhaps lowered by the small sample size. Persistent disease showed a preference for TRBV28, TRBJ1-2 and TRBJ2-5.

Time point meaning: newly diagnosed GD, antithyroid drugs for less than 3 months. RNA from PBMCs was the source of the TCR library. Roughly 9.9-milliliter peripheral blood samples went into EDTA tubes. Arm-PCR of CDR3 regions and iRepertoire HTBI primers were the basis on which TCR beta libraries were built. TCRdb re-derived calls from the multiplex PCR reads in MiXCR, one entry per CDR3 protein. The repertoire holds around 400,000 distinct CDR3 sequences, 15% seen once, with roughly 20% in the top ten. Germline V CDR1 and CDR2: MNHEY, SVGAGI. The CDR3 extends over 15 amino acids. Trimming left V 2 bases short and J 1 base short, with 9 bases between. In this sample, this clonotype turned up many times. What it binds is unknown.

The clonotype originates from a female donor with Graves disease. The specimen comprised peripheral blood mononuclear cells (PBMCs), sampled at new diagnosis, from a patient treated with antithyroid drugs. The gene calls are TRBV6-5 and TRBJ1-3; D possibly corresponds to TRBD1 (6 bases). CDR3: CASSYRGNSGNTIYF. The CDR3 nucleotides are TGTGCCAGCAGTTACAGGGGGAATTCTGGAAACACCATATATTTT.